This T cell receptor (beta chain) was obtained from a study of cytomegalovirus exposure and HLA in healthy donors. Looking at the study overall: An early release of data contained approximately 85 million unique TCRs, which came from HLA-typed donors. Falling in the Caucasian-associated ancestry cluster were 81% of a few hundred genotyped donors. General study results and limits: There was a cluster of highly shared sequence variants that was likely a sequencing artifact.

The length of the CDR3 is 14 residues. Trimming removed 2 bases at V and 6 bases at J, with 14 bases between. CDR1 ENHRY and CDR2 SYGVKD come from the germline V gene. Primers: 60 Vbeta forward and 13 Jbeta reverse. This table comes from immunoSEQ multiplex PCR, and its TCRdb copy is limited to in-frame clones, with some not included. Of 150,000 to 200,000 clones in the sample, roughly 79% are singletons; the top ten hold under 8%. With respect to this clone: Its antigen remains unidentified.

The TCR sequence derives from a man aged 40-49 years in good health and CMV-seropositive. Sequencing was performed on PBMCs. V usage is TRBV10-3 and J usage is TRBJ2-7; unclear D gene. DNA of the CDR3: TGTGCCATCAGTGAGCCGCTTATAGATTTCGAGCAGTACTTC. Residues: CAISEPLIDFEQYF.